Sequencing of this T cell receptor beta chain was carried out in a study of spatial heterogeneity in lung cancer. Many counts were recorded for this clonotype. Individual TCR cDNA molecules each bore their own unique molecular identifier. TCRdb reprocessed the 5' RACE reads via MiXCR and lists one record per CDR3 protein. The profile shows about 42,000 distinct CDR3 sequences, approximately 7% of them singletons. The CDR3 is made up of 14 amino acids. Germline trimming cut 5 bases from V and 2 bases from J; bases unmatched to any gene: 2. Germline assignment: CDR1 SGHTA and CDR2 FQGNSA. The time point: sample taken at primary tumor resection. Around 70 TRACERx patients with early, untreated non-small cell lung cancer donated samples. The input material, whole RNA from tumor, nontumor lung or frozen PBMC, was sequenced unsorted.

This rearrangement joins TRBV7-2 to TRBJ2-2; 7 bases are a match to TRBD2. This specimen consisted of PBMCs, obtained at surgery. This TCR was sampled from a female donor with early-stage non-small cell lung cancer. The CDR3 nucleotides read TGTGCCAGCAGCCGGGGACTAAACACCGGGGAGCTGTTTTTT. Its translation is CASSRGLNTGELFF.